This T cell receptor beta chain was sequenced during a study of metastatic and nonmetastatic thyroid tumors. Study context: Repertoire comparison spanned blood and tumor or nodule tissue of malignant and benign thyroid patients. Study results and caveats: Reportedly, malignant thyroid tumors had significantly higher TCR beta diversity than benign nodules, in blood and tumor.

Germline trimming cut 6 bases from V and 5 bases from J; bases unmatched to any gene: 14. The CDR3 extends over 16 amino acids. CDR1 is MDHEN, CDR2 SYDVKM, per germline. Among the patients, none had received any treatment before thyroid surgery. In the authors' workflow: Using the CDR3 differences seen across clinicopathological groups, the authors built a distant-metastasis classifier for papillary thyroid cancer, which was meant to discriminate distant-metastatic patients. With MiXCR, TCRdb reprocessed the PCR reads. Clone size and V and J calls follow TCRdb, not the original study. The sample includes some 24,000 clones, around 21% seen only once; the top ten take 13%. This clone is classed as medium-sized. Its antigen is still unknown.

The receptor was isolated from a male donor with papillary thyroid cancer or a benign thyroid nodule (not recorded which). Some clones in this sample may be carry-over from other donors' samples. The rearrangement uses TRBV28 and TRBJ2-7; 9 bases line up with TRBD1. Sequencing was performed on blood. CDR3 region: CASSNMGQGFRNEQYF. DNA of the CDR3: TGTGCCAGCAGCAATATGGGACAGGGATTTCGCAACGAGCAGTACTTC.